This is a list of T cell receptor beta chains from one sample in a study of post-analysis software for immune sequencing data. TCRdb processed the PCR reads anew with MiXCR; each CDR3 protein has one entry. The data contain approximately 730,000 distinct CDR3 sequences, about 45% of them singletons. Sequencing was done on a sample of blood. The source of these receptors is a girl aged 5 to 17 with multiple sclerosis. The CDR3 runs from the conserved cysteine through the conserved F or W. Fields, in order: clone size, D gene, CDR3 length, V gene, J gene, CDR3 DNA, CDR3 protein. A D gene is named only where the DNA matches it firmly. Clone sizes are given selectively: once, few, many, or a class where the clone is expanded.

.	.	13	TRBV14	TRBJ2-3	TGTGCCAGCAGCCAAGATCTCAGGGCCACGCAGTATTTT	CASSQDLRATQYF
few	TRBD2	15	TRBV20-1	TRBJ2-3	TGCAGTGCCGGGGGGACTAGCGGTAACACAGATACGCAGTATTTT	CSAGGTSGNTDTQYF
.	.	17	TRBV10-3	TRBJ2-5	TGTGCCATCAGTGAGTCCCCCGGCCCCGGGTCCCGCAGGACCCAGTACTTC	CAISESPGPGSRRTQYF
.	TRBD2	14	TRBV5-1	TRBJ2-1	TGCGCCAGCAGCTTGGACGGCGGGAGTAATGAGCAGTTCTTC	CASSLDGGSNEQFF
.	.	13	TRBV27	TRBJ2-1	TGTGACAGCAGTTGGGGACTTAGGAATGAGCAGTTCTTC	CDSSWGLRNEQFF
.	.	18	TRBV5-1	TRBJ2-7	TGCGCCAGCAGTTCCCGGGCAGGGACACGTGAACGGGGTTACGAGCAGTACTTC	CASSSRAGTRERGYEQYF
.	.	12	TRBV29-1	TRBJ2-7	TGCAGCGTTGATAGTGACGTTGGCGAGCAGTACTTC	CSVDSDVGEQYF
.	.	12	TRBV27	TRBJ2-5	TGTGCCAGCAGTCCCATCAAAGAGACCCAGTACTTC	CASSPIKETQYF
.	TRBD1	20	TRBV6-2/TRBV6-3	TRBJ2-4	TGTGCCAGCAGTTACTCTACGGAACCGGACAGGGCCGGAGCCAAAAACATTCAGTACTTC	CASSYSTEPDRAGAKNIQYF
.	.	12	TRBV6-1	TRBJ1-5	TGTGCCAGCAGTGACGGCGATCAGCCCCAGCATTTT	CASSDGDQPQHF
once	TRBD1	14	TRBV10-3	TRBJ2-2	TGTGCCGCAGCCGGGACAGGGGGCACCGGGGAGCGGTTTTTT	CAAAGTGGTGERFF
few	.	15	TRBV5-1	TRBJ2-5	TGCGCCAGCAGCTTGCCAGATCCTGGAAGGGAGACCCAGTACTTC	CASSLPDPGRETQYF
.	TRBD2	17	TRBV7-9	TRBJ2-1	TGTGCCAGCAGCCCGCTGCCAGCGGGAGGGCCCTACAATGAGCAGTTCTTC	CASSPLPAGGPYNEQFF
.	TRBD1	15	TRBV7-9	TRBJ2-7	TGTGCCAGCAGCTTAGCAGGGACAGTCGCTCACGAGCAGTACTTC	CASSLAGTVAHEQYF
.	TRBD1	15	TRBV6-2/TRBV6-3	TRBJ2-5	TGTGCCAGCAGTTACCCGAGACAGGGGCAAGAGACCCAGTACTTC	CASSYPRQGQETQYF
.	.	17	TRBV4-3	TRBJ2-3	TGCGCCAGCAGCCAAGATGAGTGGCTAGACCACACAGATACGCAGTATTTT	CASSQDEWLDHTDTQYF
.	TRBD1	14	TRBV5-1	TRBJ1-5	TGCGCCAGCAGCGTCGGGACAGTCAATCAGCCCCAGCATTTT	CASSVGTVNQPQHF
.	.	13	TRBV7-2	TRBJ1-1	TGTGCCAGCAGCCCATCCGCTGGTAGGCAAGCTTTCTTT	CASSPSAGRQAFF
.	TRBD2	14	TRBV10-1	TRBJ2-3	TGCGCCAGCAGTATAGCGGGAGAGGGAGATACGCAGTATTTT	CASSIAGEGDTQYF
few	.	17	TRBV6-2/TRBV6-3	TRBJ2-1	TGTGCCAGCAGTTACAAGGTGGTCTTGAGCTCCTACAATGAGCAGTTCTTC	CASSYKVVLSSYNEQFF
.	.	15	TRBV9	TRBJ2-7	TGTGCCAGCAGCGCCGGCGGGCGGATTGCCTACGAGCAGTACTTC	CASSAGGRIAYEQYF
few	.	17	TRBV7-7	TRBJ1-5	TGTGCTAGCAGCTTAGTCCTTCACACCCGGAGCAATCAGCCCCAGCATTTT	CASSLVLHTRSNQPQHF
few	TRBD2	17	TRBV15	TRBJ2-5	TGTGCCACCAGCCGAGAACAGCTAGCGGGAGGTCTAGAGACCCAGTACTTC	CATSREQLAGGLETQYF
.	TRBD2	18	TRBV27	TRBJ2-1	TGTGCCAGCAGCCCATTGACTAGCGGGAGGGCCCGCTACAATGAGCAGTTCTTC	CASSPLTSGRARYNEQFF
.	.	14	TRBV20-1	TRBJ2-1	TGCAGTGCTCATAAGCTCAGCGGTTACAATGAGCAGTTCTTC	CSAHKLSGYNEQFF
.	TRBD1	15	TRBV20-1	TRBJ1-6	TGCAGTGCTAGAGAATGGGACAGGGGTAATTCACCCCTCCACTTT	CSAREWDRGNSPLHF
few	.	15	TRBV13	TRBJ2-5	TGTGCCAGCAGCGGCCGGGACCAAGGAAAAGAGACCCAGTACTTC	CASSGRDQGKETQYF
.	.	15	TRBV10-3	TRBJ2-1	TGTGCCATCAGTGAGTCTGTTGGCGACTACAATGAGCAGTTCTTC	CAISESVGDYNEQFF
.	.	14	TRBV12-3/TRBV12-4	TRBJ1-2	TGTGCCAGCAGTTTACCAGGGTACAACTATGGCTACACCTTC	CASSLPGYNYGYTF
.	TRBD1	14	TRBV5-1	TRBJ2-1	TGCGCCAGCAGTCAGACCGGGACAGGTAATGAGCAGTTCTTC	CASSQTGTGNEQFF
.	.	11	TRBV11-2	TRBJ2-5	TGTGCCAGCACGGGGGAAGAGACCCAGTACTTC	CASTGEETQYF
.	.	14	TRBV28	TRBJ2-1	TGTGCCAGCAGTTCCCGGGGTAGCTACAATGAGCAGTTCTTC	CASSSRGSYNEQFF
few	TRBD1	13	TRBV7-6	TRBJ2-1	TGTGCCAGCAGCACAGGGACAGGCTACGAGCAGTTCTTC	CASSTGTGYEQFF
.	.	16	TRBV15	TRBJ2-7	TGTGCCACCAGCAGAACGACAGGAGCCTACTCCTACGAGCAGTACTTC	CATSRTTGAYSYEQYF
.	.	14	TRBV7-9	TRBJ1-2	TGTGCCAGCAGCCCCCGCGAGGGCCGTTATGGCTACACCTTC	CASSPREGRYGYTF
.	.	13	TRBV12-3/TRBV12-4	TRBJ2-3	TGTGCCAGCAGTTTGCACAACACAGATACGCAGTATTTT	CASSLHNTDTQYF
few	.	17	TRBV20-1	TRBJ2-6	TGCAGTGCTAGGGCGGCTCGAGCTAGCTCTGGGGCCAACGTCCTGACTTTC	CSARAARASSGANVLTF
.	.	14	TRBV29-1	TRBJ2-7	TGCAGCGTTGAAGGGGGGTACTCCTACAATGAGCAGTACTTC	CSVEGGYSYNEQYF
.	TRBD2	11	TRBV29-1	TRBJ2-7	TGCAGCGTCCAAGGGAGGGACGAGCAGTACTTC	CSVQGRDEQYF